The rows below give T cell receptor beta chains drawn from one sample of a study of cytotoxic CD8 clonotypes in ibrutinib-treated CLL. The assay was immunoSEQ multiplex PCR, and TCRdb's table has in-frame clones only and misses some. The table includes roughly 70,000 clones, over 75% detected once. The material was PBMCs, obtained after 12 months of ibrutinib treatment. The origin of the receptors is a human donor with chronic lymphocytic leukemia. Each CDR3 is given with its conserved first and last residue. The D gene is left open where the match is weak. Only part of the rows carry a size: once, few, many, or a class if the clone is expanded.

>-|TRBJ2-1|TRBV11-3|TRBD1
CASSRVGGRRNEQFF
TGTGCCAGCAGCCGAGTAGGGGGCCGGCGCAATGAGCAGTTCTTC
>-|TRBJ2-1|TRBV5-1|-
CASSVSGFEQFF
TGCGCCAGCAGCGTCTCAGGGTTTGAGCAGTTCTTC
>once|TRBJ2-1|TRBV4-1|TRBD2
CASSQGASGPIYNEQFF
TGCGCCAGCAGCCAAGGGGCTAGCGGTCCAATCTACAATGAGCAGTTCTTC
>-|TRBJ2-1|TRBV2|TRBD2
CASSDVSGRFREQFF
TGTGCCAGCAGTGACGTTAGCGGGAGGTTCCGTGAGCAGTTCTTC
>-|TRBJ2-3|TRBV4-1|-
CASSQDWGERSDTQYF
TGCGCCAGCAGCCAAGATTGGGGAGAGAGGTCAGATACGCAGTATTTT
>-|TRBJ2-5|TRBV4-3|TRBD1
CASSHGTDWKKTETQYF
TGCGCCAGCAGCCACGGGACAGACTGGAAGAAAACAGAGACCCAGTACTTC
>-|TRBJ1-1|TRBV30|-
CAWIAGNMNTEAFF
TGTGCCTGGATAGCGGGGAATATGAACACTGAAGCTTTCTTT
>-|TRBJ1-2|TRBV4-3|-
CASSQGTRGLLYGYTF
TGCGCCAGCAGCCAAGGGACCAGGGGACTCCTCTATGGCTACACCTTC
>once|TRBJ2-7|TRBV6-5|TRBD2
CASSAIPGLAGMYF
TGTGCCAGCAGTGCTATACCGGGACTAGCGGGGATGTACTTC
>-|TRBJ2-7|TRBV23-1|-
CASSQYKGIEQYF
TGCGCCAGCAGTCAATACAAAGGTATCGAGCAGTACTTC
>-|TRBJ2-4|TRBV19|TRBD2
CASRGLAGEHIQYF
TGTGCCAGTAGGGGATTAGCGGGAGAGCACATTCAGTACTTC
>-|TRBJ2-5|TRBV11-3|-
CASSLRGKETQYF
TGTGCCAGCAGCTTAAGGGGGAAAGAGACCCAGTACTTC
>-|TRBJ2-7|TRBV6-5|TRBD2
CASSLAGETYEQYF
TGTGCCAGCAGTCTAGCGGGGGAGACCTACGAGCAGTACTTC
>once|TRBJ2-3|TRBV6-6|-
CASSLHRGGSADTQYF
TGTGCCAGCAGTCTCCACAGGGGCGGGAGCGCAGATACGCAGTATTTT
>-|TRBJ2-3|TRBV5-1|-
CASRSDRSTDTQYF
TGCGCCAGCAGGTCCGACAGAAGCACAGATACGCAGTATTTT
>-|TRBJ2-6|TRBV5-1|-
CASSLAPGLPSGANVLTF
TGCGCCAGCAGCTTGGCCCCCGGATTACCCTCTGGGGCCAACGTCCTGACTTTC
>-|TRBJ2-5|TRBV2|TRBD1
CASSGGDRVQETQYF
TGTGCCAGCAGTGGAGGGGACAGGGTCCAAGAGACCCAGTACTTC
>-|TRBJ2-2|TRBV30|-
CAWRRGFTGELFF
TGTGCCTGGAGACGCGGGTTTACCGGGGAGCTGTTTTTT
>-|TRBJ2-1|TRBV5-1|-
CASTFLGPADEQFF
TGCGCCAGCACCTTCCTGGGGCCCGCGGATGAGCAGTTCTTC
>-|TRBJ2-5|TRBV5-1|-
CASSKDLLGETQYF
TGCGCCAGCAGCAAGGACTTGCTGGGGGAGACCCAGTACTTC
>once|TRBJ1-2|TRBV5-1|TRBD1
CASSRGQGEDGYTF
TGCGCCAGCAGCAGGGGACAGGGGGAGGATGGCTACACCTTC
>-|TRBJ1-2|TRBV5-6|TRBD1
CASSFLDRGTNGYTF
TGTGCCAGCAGCTTTTTGGACAGGGGGACGAATGGCTACACCTTC
>-|TRBJ2-5|TRBV30|-
CAWSVASQHQETQYF
TGTGCCTGGAGTGTTGCCAGTCAACATCAAGAGACCCAGTACTTC
>-|TRBJ1-2|TRBV28|-
CASSLRGTQTNYGYTF
TGTGCCAGCAGTTTACGCGGGACACAGACTAACTATGGCTACACCTTC
>few|TRBJ2-3|TRBV5-1|-
CASHDGSPTDTQYF
TGCGCCAGCCATGACGGGAGTCCCACAGATACGCAGTATTTT
>-|TRBJ2-1|TRBV18|TRBD2
CASSPLLAGDNEQFF
TGTGCCAGCTCACCACTACTAGCGGGGGACAATGAGCAGTTCTTC
>-|TRBJ1-5|TRBV30|-
CAWTLSGGASGQPQHF
TGTGCCTGGACCCTTTCGGGGGGGGCTTCGGGTCAGCCCCAGCATTTT
>few|TRBJ1-3|TRBV27|-
CASSSQAGNTIYF
TGTGCCAGCAGTTCCCAGGCCGGAAACACCATATATTTT
>-|TRBJ2-7|TRBV27|TRBD1
CASSLGTGGVYTLYEQYF
TGTGCCAGCAGTTTGGGGACAGGGGGCGTCTATACCCTCTACGAGCAGTACTTC
>-|TRBJ2-6|TRBV7-8|-
CASSLPAGANVLTF
TGTGCCAGCAGCCTTCCCGCCGGGGCCAACGTCCTGACTTTC
>-|TRBJ1-1|TRBV28|-
CASQRNTEAFF
TGTGCCTCACAAAGGAACACTGAAGCTTTCTTT
>-|TRBJ1-5|TRBV2|TRBD1
CASGQGLSNQPQHF
TGTGCCAGCGGACAGGGGTTGAGCAATCAGCCCCAGCATTTT
>few|TRBJ1-5|TRBV10-3|TRBD1
CAISGQDRGTQPQHF
TGTGCCATCAGCGGCCAGGACAGGGGGACTCAGCCCCAGCATTTT
>-|TRBJ1-1|TRBV5-1|-
CASRRGELLPGTEAFF
TGCGCCAGCCGCCGAGGCGAGCTTCTACCCGGCACTGAAGCTTTCTTT
>-|TRBJ1-1|TRBV28|-
CASSDDLGEAFF
TGTGCCAGCAGTGATGATCTCGGGGAAGCTTTCTTT
>-|TRBJ1-1|TRBV9|-
CASSVVGRNTEAFF
TGTGCCAGCAGCGTAGTTGGCAGGAACACTGAAGCTTTCTTT
>-|TRBJ2-1|TRBV11-2|TRBD2
CASSSRLAGTYNEQFF
TGTGCCAGCAGCTCTCGACTAGCGGGGACCTACAATGAGCAGTTCTTC
>-|TRBJ2-3|TRBV30|TRBD2
CAWSVSGRALSTDTQYF
TGTGCCTGGAGTGTTAGCGGGAGGGCCTTGAGCACAGATACGCAGTATTTT
>-|TRBJ2-1|TRBV30|TRBD2
CAWSLAGVHNEQFF
TGTGCCTGGAGCTTAGCGGGGGTTCACAATGAGCAGTTCTTC
>-|TRBJ1-2|TRBV9|-
CASSVGLEANYGYTF
TGTGCCAGCAGCGTAGGGCTCGAAGCTAACTATGGCTACACCTTC
>medium-sized|TRBJ1-1|TRBV25-1|TRBD1
CASSPGQGDTEAFF
TGTGCCAGCAGCCCGGGACAGGGAGACACTGAAGCTTTCTTT
>-|TRBJ2-2|TRBV19|TRBD1
CASSNAGWQGASGTGELFF
TGTGCCAGTAGTAATGCTGGGTGGCAGGGGGCTTCGGGCACCGGGGAGCTGTTTTTT
>-|TRBJ1-2|TRBV2|TRBD1
CASSLDRASYGYTF
TGTGCCAGCAGCCTTGACAGGGCTAGCTATGGCTACACCTTC
>-|TRBJ2-5|TRBV15|-
CATGIGETQYF
TGTGCCACCGGGATAGGCGAGACCCAGTACTTC
>-|TRBJ1-4|TRBV5-1|-
CASSLNSQNEKLFF
TGCGCCAGCAGCTTGAACAGCCAAAATGAAAAACTGTTTTTT
>-|TRBJ2-5|TRBV29-1|TRBD1
CSARRQGVFLADQETQYF
TGCAGCGCGAGAAGACAGGGGGTTTTTCTCGCGGATCAAGAGACCCAGTACTTC
>-|TRBJ2-6|TRBV9|TRBD2
CASSVPSGRAPGANVLTF
TGTGCCAGCAGCGTACCTAGCGGGAGGGCCCCTGGGGCCAACGTCCTGACTTTC
>-|TRBJ1-2|TRBV12-5|-
CASVRGSENYGYTF
TGTGCTAGTGTGAGGGGCAGCGAGAACTATGGCTACACCTTC
>-|TRBJ2-3|TRBV4-1|TRBD2
CASSRTSGRVSDTQYF
TGCGCCAGCAGCCGCACTAGCGGGAGAGTTTCAGATACGCAGTATTTT
>-|TRBJ2-2|TRBV18|-
CASSPRDTGELFF
TGTGCCAGCTCTCCACGGGACACCGGGGAGCTGTTTTTT
>-|TRBJ2-2|TRBV15|-
CATSRDRITGELFF
TGTGCCACCAGCAGAGATCGGATCACCGGGGAGCTGTTTTTT
>-|TRBJ2-6|TRBV5-1|-
CASSYLDPGANVLTF
TGCGCCAGCAGTTATCTGGATCCTGGGGCCAACGTCCTGACTTTC
>-|TRBJ2-5|TRBV18|-
CASSPPSGQETQYF
TGTGCCAGCTCACCTCCGTCGGGTCAAGAGACCCAGTACTTC
>-|TRBJ2-7|TRBV19|TRBD2
CASSIDAGGLQEQYF
TGTGCCAGTAGTATAGATGCGGGAGGGCTTCAGGAGCAGTACTTC
>-|TRBJ1-5|TRBV7-8|-
CASSFGQGGQPQHF
TGTGCCAGCAGCTTCGGGCAGGGCGGTCAGCCCCAGCATTTT